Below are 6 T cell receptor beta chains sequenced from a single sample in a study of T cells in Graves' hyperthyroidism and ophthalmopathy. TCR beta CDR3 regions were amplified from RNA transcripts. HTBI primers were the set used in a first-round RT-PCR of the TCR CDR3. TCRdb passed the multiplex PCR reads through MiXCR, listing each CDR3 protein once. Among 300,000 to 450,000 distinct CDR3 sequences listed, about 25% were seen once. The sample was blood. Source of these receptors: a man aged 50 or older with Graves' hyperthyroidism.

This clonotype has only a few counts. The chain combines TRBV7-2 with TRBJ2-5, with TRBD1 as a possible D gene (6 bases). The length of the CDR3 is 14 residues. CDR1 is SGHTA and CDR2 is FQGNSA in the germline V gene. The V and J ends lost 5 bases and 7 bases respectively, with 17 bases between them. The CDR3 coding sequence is TGTGCCAGCAGCCCCTTTGGGGGCTGGGGGACCCAGTACTTC. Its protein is CASSPFGGWGTQYF.

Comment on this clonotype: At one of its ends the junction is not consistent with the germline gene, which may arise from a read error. The chain's CDR3 is CVSSLLRVTEQFF. CDR3 DNA: TGTGTCAGCAGCTTGCTCAGGGTCACTGAGCAGTTCTTC. The chain has TRBV11-1 and TRBJ2-1; D possibly corresponds to TRBD1 (5 bases). CDR1 is SGHAT and CDR2 is FQDESV in the germline V gene (reference sequence). This CDR3 is 13 amino acids long.

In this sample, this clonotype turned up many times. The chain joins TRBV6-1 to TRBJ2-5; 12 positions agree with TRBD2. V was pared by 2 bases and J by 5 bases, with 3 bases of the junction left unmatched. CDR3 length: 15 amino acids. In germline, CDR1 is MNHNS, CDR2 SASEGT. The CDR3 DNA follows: TGTGCCAGCAGTGAACAGACTAGCGGGAGTGAGACCCAGTACTTC. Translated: CASSEQTSGSETQYF.

CDR3 protein: CASARGGLGGYTF. The DNA of the CDR3 is TGTGCCAGCGCCCGGGGAGGCCTGGGTGGCTACACCTTC. The rearrangement joins TRBV7-2 to TRBJ1-2; unclear D gene. CDR3 length: 13 amino acids. The germline V gene encodes CDR1 SGHTA and CDR2 FQGNSA. V lost 8 bases, J lost 7 bases, and 17 bases lay in between.

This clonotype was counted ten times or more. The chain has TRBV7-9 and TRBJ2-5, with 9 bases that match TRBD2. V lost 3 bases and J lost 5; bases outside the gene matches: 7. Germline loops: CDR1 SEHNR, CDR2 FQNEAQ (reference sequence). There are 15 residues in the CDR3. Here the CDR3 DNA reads TGTGCCAGCAGCTTCGGGACTAGCTCGACGGAGACCCAGTACTTC. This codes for CASSFGTSSTETQYF.

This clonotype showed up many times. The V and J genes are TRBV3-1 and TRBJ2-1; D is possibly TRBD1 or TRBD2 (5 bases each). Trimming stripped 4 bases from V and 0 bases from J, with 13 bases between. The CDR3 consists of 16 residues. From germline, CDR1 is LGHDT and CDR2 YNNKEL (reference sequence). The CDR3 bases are TGTGCCAGCAGCCGTTCGGGGACCCCCTCCTACAATGAGCAGTTCTTC. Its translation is CASSRSGTPSYNEQFF.